A selection of T cell receptor beta chains follows, all from one sample in a study of shared clonotypes between healthy human individuals. Measured with immunoSEQ multiplex PCR; TCRdb has only the in-frame clones, and not every one. The table has about 580,000 clones, roughly 98% seen once. Sequencing used naive CD8+ T cells sorted from blood. The source of these receptors is a man aged 25 to 40 in good health. The CDR3 runs from the conserved cysteine through the conserved F or W. D genes are given only for firm matches.

TRBD1,TRBV4-1,TRBJ2-3,CASSHPGGDTDTQYF,TGCGCCAGCAGCCACCCAGGGGGCGACACAGATACGCAGTATTTT
TRBD1,TRBV7-9,TRBJ1-4,CASTRQGAGPNEKLFF,TGTGCCAGCACCAGGCAGGGGGCCGGCCCTAATGAAAAACTGTTTTTT
-,TRBV9,TRBJ2-2,CASSLTSSYTGELFF,TGTGCCAGCAGCCTGACTAGTTCGTACACCGGGGAGCTGTTTTTT
-,TRBV7-6,TRBJ2-7,CASSPLQGHAYEQYF,TGTGCCAGCAGCCCATTACAGGGACACGCCTACGAGCAGTACTTC
-,TRBV28,TRBJ1-3,CASRKTVSSGNTIYF,TGTGCCAGCAGGAAGACCGTGAGCTCTGGAAACACCATATATTTT
TRBD2,TRBV5-4,TRBJ2-7,CASSLKREAPSYEQYF,TGTGCCAGCAGCTTAAAGCGGGAGGCACCCTCCTACGAGCAGTACTTC
-,TRBV7-9,TRBJ1-4,CASSLGFGDGIVDEKLFF,TGTGCCAGCAGCTTAGGTTTCGGGGATGGGATTGTTGATGAAAAACTGTTTTTT
-,TRBV27,TRBJ2-2,CASSLSTGNTGELFF,TGTGCCAGCAGTTTATCAACTGGGAACACCGGGGAGCTGTTTTTT
-,TRBV12-1,TRBJ1-1,CASSFLRTEAFF,TGTGCCAGCAGCTTCCTTCGGACTGAAGCTTTCTTT
-,TRBV7-9,TRBJ2-5,CASSPPVEGTQYF,TGTGCCAGCAGCCCACCGGTGGAGGGGACCCAGTACTTC
-,TRBV28,TRBJ2-5,CASRGKETQYF,TGTGCCAGCAGGGGAAAAGAGACCCAGTACTTC
-,TRBV11-2,TRBJ2-1,CASSFPGNPYNEQFF,TGTGCCAGCAGCTTTCCCGGGAACCCCTACAATGAGCAGTTCTTC
-,TRBV6-5,TRBJ2-7,CASSLGVGGEPYEQYF,TGTGCCAGCAGTTTAGGAGTGGGCGGCGAACCTTACGAGCAGTACTTC
TRBD1,TRBV29-1,TRBJ2-3,CSVPVGTVTDTQYF,TGCAGCGTACCGGTCGGGACAGTCACAGATACGCAGTATTTT
TRBD1,TRBV29-1,TRBJ2-1,CSVVGTGGNEQFF,TGCAGCGTTGTTGGGACAGGGGGCAATGAGCAGTTCTTC